Below are 18 T cell receptor beta chains sequenced from a single sample in a study of CD8+ T cells in alopecia areata. Once RNA had been extracted, it was reverse transcribed into cDNA to act as the sequencing template. The assay was immunoSEQ multiplex PCR, and TCRdb's table has in-frame clones only and misses some. The sample carries around 140,000 clones, approximately 51% recorded once. The material sequenced was CD4+ T cells sorted from blood, taken at week 0. The receptors shown here come from a human donor with alopecia areata.

This chain joins TRBV9 and TRBJ2-7; TRBD2 is a possible D gene (6 bases). V was trimmed by 0 bases and J by 6 bases, leaving 10 bases between them. The CDR3 consists of 13 residues. Germline V CDR1 and CDR2: SGDLS, YYNGEE. DNA for the CDR3: TGTGCCAGCAGCGTAGGTTTGGAGGGCGAGCAGTACTTC. Encoded protein: CASSVGLEGEQYF.

This clone showed up just once. The rearrangement joins TRBV30 to TRBJ1-2; D remains unclear. Germline CDR1 is GTSNPN and CDR2 is SVGIG (reference sequence). This CDR3 is 14 amino acids long. V dropped 8 bases and J dropped 7 bases, with 23 bases sitting between them. The DNA for the CDR3 is TGTGCCCGGGCCCAGGTCCCCGGCGGGTCTGGCTACACCTTC. Its translation is CARAQVPGGSGYTF.

The rearrangement links TRBV29-1 to TRBJ2-1; 12 bases agree with TRBD2. The V gene end was trimmed by 0 bases and the J gene end by 8 bases; junction bases not matched to a gene: 20. Germline V gene lookup returns CDR1 SQVTM and CDR2 ANQGSEA. This CDR3 is 20 amino acids long. The CDR3 nucleotides are TGCAGCGTTGAAGACTTATACCTAGCGGGAGGGCCCGGAAGGGTGGATGAGCAGTTCTTC. Protein product: CSVEDLYLAGGPGRVDEQFF.

The chain carries TRBV4-1 and TRBJ2-6; D is perhaps TRBD1 (5 bases). Trimming shortened V by 4 bases and J by 12 bases, and 16 bases separated the two germline ends. This CDR3 is 14 amino acids long. Looked up from germline, CDR1 is MGHRA and CDR2 is YSYEKL. As DNA, the CDR3 is TGCGCCAGCAGCCCCAAGCTGGGGCCAACCGTCCTGACTTTC. Protein product: CASSPKLGPTVLTF.

Only a few counts were recorded for this clone. The V gene is TRBV2, the J gene TRBJ1-2; D remains ambiguous. Germline V gene sequence: CDR1 SNHLY, CDR2 FYNNEI. V was pared by 7 bases and J by 4 bases, with 16 bases between. The CDR3 runs 14 residues. CDR3 in DNA: TGTGCCAGCACCCGTGAGGCCGAAGTCTATGGCTACACCTTC. Its translation: CASTREAEVYGYTF.

This clone was found once. The rearrangement joins TRBV29-1 to TRBJ2-2; 12 bases map to TRBD2. V shed 4 bases and J 0 bases; nucleotides not matched to a gene: 6. Germline assignment: CDR1 SQVTM and CDR2 ANQGSEA. CDR3 length: 17 residues. The CDR3 loop reads CSVGGASGRANTGELFF. The CDR3 bases are TGCAGCGTTGGTGGGGCTAGCGGGAGGGCGAACACCGGGGAGCTGTTTTTT.

This clone was recorded a few times. The rearrangement links TRBV7-2 to TRBJ2-1; 11 bases are shared with TRBD1. CDR1 SGHTA and CDR2 FQGNSA come from the germline V gene. J gave up 7 bases and V 5 bases, and 7 bases lay outside the gene matches. This CDR3 has 15 residues. The chain's CDR3 is CASSTGQGAVNEQFF. CDR3 sequence (DNA): TGTGCCAGCAGCACCGGACAGGGGGCCGTGAATGAGCAGTTCTTC.

J is TRBJ2-7 and V is TRBV7-2, with 9 bases fitting TRBD2. V lost 2 bases and J lost 2; bases outside the gene matches: 1. The germline gives CDR1 SGHTA, CDR2 FQGNSA. The CDR3 length is 14 residues. DNA for the CDR3: TGTGCCAGCAGCTTACGCGGGAGGGCCTACGAGCAGTACTTC. Translated: CASSLRGRAYEQYF.

This chain uses TRBV6-1 with TRBJ2-7, with 8 bases lining up with TRBD2. V gave up 8 bases and J gave up 3 bases; unmatched junction bases: 9. Germline V gene lookup returns CDR1 MNHNS and CDR2 SASEGT. The CDR3 runs 14 residues. The CDR3 DNA sequence: TGTGCCAGCTCATGGGGACTAGGTGACTACGAGCAGTACTTC. Translation: CASSWGLGDYEQYF.

A few counts support this clone. The CDR3 spells CSVVLLGTSQFF. The CDR3 bases are TGCAGCGTTGTCCTACTCGGGACCAGCCAGTTCTTC. V usage is TRBV29-1 and J usage is TRBJ2-1; TRBD1 or TRBD2 may be the D gene (5 bases each). Germline V gene lookup returns CDR1 SQVTM and CDR2 ANQGSEA. The CDR3 contains 12 residues. Trimming removed 4 bases at V and 13 bases at J, with 17 bases between.

The chain employs TRBV30 and TRBJ2-1; a weak D match, TRBD1 (6 bases). With 3 bases removed from V and 7 bases from J, the gap between germline ends came to 19 bases. Germline V lookup: CDR1 GTSNPN, CDR2 SVGIG (reference sequence). There are 15 residues in the CDR3. CDR3 residues: CAWRGQGRWWNEQFF. CDR3 DNA: TGTGCCTGGAGGGGGCAGGGGCGATGGTGGAATGAGCAGTTCTTC. The whole variable domain, filled in from reference TRBV30 and TRBJ2-1, reads SQTIHQWPATLVQPVGSPLSLECTVEGTSNPNLYWYRQAAGRGLQLLFYSVGIGQISSEVPQNLSASRPQDRQFILSSKKLLLSDSGFYLCAWRGQGRWWNEQFFGPGTRLTVL.

This clone appeared a single time. This CDR3 is CAWSEDRGFGYTF. In DNA, the CDR3 is TGTGCCTGGAGCGAAGACCGAGGGTTTGGCTACACCTTC. The chain employs TRBV30 and TRBJ1-2; no definite D call. Trimming removed 3 bases from V and 7 bases from J, with 15 bases in between. Looked up from germline, CDR1 is GTSNPN and CDR2 is SVGIG (reference sequence). The CDR3 has 13 residues. The variable domain in full, with the rest retrieved from reference TRBV30 and TRBJ1-2, is SQTIHQWPATLVQPVGSPLSLECTVEGTSNPNLYWYRQAAGRGLQLLFYSVGIGQISSEVPQNLSASRPQDRQFILSSKKLLLSDSGFYLCAWSEDRGFGYTFGSGTRLTVV.

V is TRBV30 and J is TRBJ1-4, with D possibly being TRBD1 (6 bases). CDR1 and CDR2 from the germline V gene are GTSNPN and SVGIG (reference sequence). V lost 8 bases and J lost 3, with 10 bases in between. The CDR3 runs 12 residues. The CDR3 nucleotides read TGTGCCAGGACAGCATCTAATGAAAAACTGTTTTTT. This sequence encodes CARTASNEKLFF.

The CDR3 coding sequence is TGTGCCACCAGCAAGGGGGCGACCGGGGAGCTGTTTTTT. This gives the protein CATSKGATGELFF. V is TRBV15 and J is TRBJ2-2; 7 nucleotides align to TRBD1. In germline, CDR1 is LNHNV, CDR2 YYDKDF (reference sequence). V lost 4 bases and J lost 5; bases outside the gene matches: 1. This CDR3 comprises 13 residues.

This clone came up a few times. This sequence joins TRBV29-1 and TRBJ2-7, with D possibly being TRBD1 (5 bases). This CDR3 contains 14 residues. Germline loops: CDR1 SQVTM, CDR2 ANQGSEA. Trimming took 6 bases from V and 5 from J, leaving 20 bases between them. CDR3 sequence reads: CSVGLGAGWHEQYF. CDR3 nucleotides: TGCAGCGTCGGGTTAGGGGCAGGCTGGCACGAGCAGTACTTC.

The chain links TRBV15 to TRBJ2-3, with TRBD2 matching 8 bases. Germline V CDR1 and CDR2: LNHNV, YYDKDF (reference sequence). The CDR3 extends over 15 amino acids. The V and J ends lost 3 bases and 4 bases, in that order; junction bases with no gene match: 6. CDR3 region: CATSSQSGGADTQYF. DNA of the CDR3: TGTGCCACCAGCAGCCAGTCGGGAGGGGCAGATACGCAGTATTTT.

The chain couples TRBV30 to TRBJ2-1; perhaps TRBD2 as D (5 bases). This CDR3 is 13 amino acids long. With 1 base removed from V and 7 bases from J, the gap between germline ends came to 11 bases. The germline V gene encodes CDR1 GTSNPN and CDR2 SVGIG (reference sequence). Written as DNA, the CDR3 is TGTGCCTGGAGTGAATTTCGAGGGAATGAGCAGTTCTTC. Protein: CAWSEFRGNEQFF. The full variable domain, in which reference TRBV30 and TRBJ2-1 provide the parts outside the CDR3, is SQTIHQWPATLVQPVGSPLSLECTVEGTSNPNLYWYRQAAGRGLQLLFYSVGIGQISSEVPQNLSASRPQDRQFILSSKKLLLSDSGFYLCAWSEFRGNEQFFGPGTRLTVL.

The chain recombines TRBV5-6 with TRBJ2-1; possible D gene TRBD1, 6 bases. The germline V gene encodes CDR1 SGHDT and CDR2 YYEEEE. The CDR3 runs 15 residues. V was trimmed by 5 bases and J by 0 bases, leaving 12 bases between them. CDR3 in amino acids: CASRTPRGSYNEQFF. CDR3 sequence (DNA): TGTGCCAGCAGAACTCCCAGGGGCTCCTACAATGAGCAGTTCTTC. Full variable domain (outside the CDR3, taken from reference TRBV5-6 and TRBJ2-1): DAGVTQSPTHLIKTRGQQVTLRCSPKSGHDTVSWYQQALGQGPQFIFQYYEEEERQRGNFPDRFSGHQFPNYSSELNVNALLLGDSALYLCASRTPRGSYNEQFFGPGTRLTVL.